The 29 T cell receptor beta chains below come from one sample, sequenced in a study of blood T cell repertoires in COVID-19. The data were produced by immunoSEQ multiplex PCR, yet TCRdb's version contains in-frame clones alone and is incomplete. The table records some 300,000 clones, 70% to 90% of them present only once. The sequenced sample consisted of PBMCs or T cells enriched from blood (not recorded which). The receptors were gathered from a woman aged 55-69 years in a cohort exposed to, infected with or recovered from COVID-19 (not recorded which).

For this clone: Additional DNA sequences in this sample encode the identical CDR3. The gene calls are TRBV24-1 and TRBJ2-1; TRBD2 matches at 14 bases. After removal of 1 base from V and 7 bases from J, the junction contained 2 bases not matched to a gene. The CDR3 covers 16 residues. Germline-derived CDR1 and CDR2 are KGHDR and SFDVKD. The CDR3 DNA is TGTGCCACCAGTGATTTTGGGACTAGCGGGAGTAATGAGCAGTTCTTC. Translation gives CATSDFGTSGSNEQFF.

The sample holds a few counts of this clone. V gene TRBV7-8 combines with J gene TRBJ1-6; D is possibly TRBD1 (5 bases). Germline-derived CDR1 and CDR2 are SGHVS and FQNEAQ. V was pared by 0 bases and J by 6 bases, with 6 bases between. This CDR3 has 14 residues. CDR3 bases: TGTGCCAGCAGCTTAGCGACAGCTAATTCACCCCTCCACTTT. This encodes CASSLATANSPLHF.

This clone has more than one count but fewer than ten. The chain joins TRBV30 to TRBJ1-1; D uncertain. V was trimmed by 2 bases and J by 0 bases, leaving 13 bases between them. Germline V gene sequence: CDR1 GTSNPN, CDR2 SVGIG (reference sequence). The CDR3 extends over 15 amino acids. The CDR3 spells CAWSLTQRMNTEAFF. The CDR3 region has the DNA TGTGCCTGGAGTCTAACACAGCGGATGAACACTGAAGCTTTCTTT. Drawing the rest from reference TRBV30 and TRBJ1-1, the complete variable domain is SQTIHQWPATLVQPVGSPLSLECTVEGTSNPNLYWYRQAAGRGLQLLFYSVGIGQISSEVPQNLSASRPQDRQFILSSKKLLLSDSGFYLCAWSLTQRMNTEAFFGQGTRLTVV.

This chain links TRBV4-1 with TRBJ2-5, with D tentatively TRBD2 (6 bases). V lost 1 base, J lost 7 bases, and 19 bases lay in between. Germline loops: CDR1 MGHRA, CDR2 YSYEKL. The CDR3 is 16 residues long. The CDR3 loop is CASSQGGSGTGGTQYF. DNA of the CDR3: TGCGCCAGCAGCCAAGGGGGTAGCGGAACCGGGGGGACCCAGTACTTC.

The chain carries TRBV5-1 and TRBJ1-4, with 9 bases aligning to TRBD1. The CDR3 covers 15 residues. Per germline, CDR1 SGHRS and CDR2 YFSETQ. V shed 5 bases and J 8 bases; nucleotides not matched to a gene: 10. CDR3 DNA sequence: TGCGCCAGCAGGCCAGACAGGGGGTATGCGGAAAAACTGTTTTTT. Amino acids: CASRPDRGYAEKLFF. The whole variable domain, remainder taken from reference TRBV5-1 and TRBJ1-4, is KAGVTQTPRYLIKTRGQQVTLSCSPISGHRSVSWYQQTPGQGLQFLFEYFSETQRNKGNFPGRFSGRQFSNSRSEMNVSTLELGDSALYLCASRPDRGYAEKLFFGSGTQLSVL.

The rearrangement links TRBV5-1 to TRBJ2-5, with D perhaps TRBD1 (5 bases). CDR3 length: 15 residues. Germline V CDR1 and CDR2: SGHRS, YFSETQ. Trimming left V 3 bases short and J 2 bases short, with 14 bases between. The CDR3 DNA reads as TGCGCCAGCAGCTCCCGACAGCCTGGACAAGAGACCCAGTACTTC. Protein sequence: CASSSRQPGQETQYF.

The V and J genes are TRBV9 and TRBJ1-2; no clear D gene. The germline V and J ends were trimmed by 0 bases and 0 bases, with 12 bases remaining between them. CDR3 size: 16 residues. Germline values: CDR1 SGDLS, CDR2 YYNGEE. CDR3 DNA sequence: TGTGCCAGCAGCGTAGGAGGCGTGGCATCTAACTATGGCTACACCTTC. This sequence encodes CASSVGGVASNYGYTF.

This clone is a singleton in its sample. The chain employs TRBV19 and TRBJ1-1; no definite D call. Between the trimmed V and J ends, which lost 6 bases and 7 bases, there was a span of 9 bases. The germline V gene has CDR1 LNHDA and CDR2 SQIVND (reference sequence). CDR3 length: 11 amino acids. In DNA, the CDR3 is TGTGCCAGTAGCAAGCAGGTTGAAGCTTTCTTT. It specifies CASSKQVEAFF.

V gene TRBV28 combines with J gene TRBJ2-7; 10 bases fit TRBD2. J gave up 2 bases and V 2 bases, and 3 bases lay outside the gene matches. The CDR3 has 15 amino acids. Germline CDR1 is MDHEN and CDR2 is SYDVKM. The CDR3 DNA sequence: TGTGCCAGCAGTTTAGGACTAGCGGAACCCTACGAGCAGTACTTC. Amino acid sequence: CASSLGLAEPYEQYF.

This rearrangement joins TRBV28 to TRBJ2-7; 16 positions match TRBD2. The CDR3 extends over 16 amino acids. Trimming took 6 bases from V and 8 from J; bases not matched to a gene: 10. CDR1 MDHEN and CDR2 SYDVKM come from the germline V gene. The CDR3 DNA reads TGTGCCAGCAGACCAACCGGGACTAGCGGGAGGGCCCAGCAGTACTTC. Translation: CASRPTGTSGRAQQYF.

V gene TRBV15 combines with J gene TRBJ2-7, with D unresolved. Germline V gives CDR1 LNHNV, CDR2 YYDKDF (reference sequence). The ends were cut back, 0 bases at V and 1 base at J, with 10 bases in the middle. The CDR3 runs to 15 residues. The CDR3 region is CATSRDLASSYEQYF. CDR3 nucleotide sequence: TGTGCCACCAGCAGAGATCTCGCGAGTTCCTACGAGCAGTACTTC.

CDR3 loop: CASSTQKGWTGELFF. The CDR3 nucleotides are TGTGCCAGCAGTACACAAAAGGGGTGGACCGGGGAGCTGTTTTTT. The rearrangement uses TRBV28 and TRBJ2-2; TRBD1 is a possible D gene (5 bases). CDR1 is MDHEN, CDR2 SYDVKM, per germline. The CDR3 spans 15 residues. V gave up 5 bases and J gave up 5 bases, with 15 bases separating them.

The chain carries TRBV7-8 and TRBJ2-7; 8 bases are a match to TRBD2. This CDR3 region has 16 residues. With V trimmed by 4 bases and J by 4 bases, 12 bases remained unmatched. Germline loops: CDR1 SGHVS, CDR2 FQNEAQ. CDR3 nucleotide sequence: TGTGCCAGCAGCTCGCCCGCCGGGACTAGTCAGTACGAGCAGTACTTC. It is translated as CASSSPAGTSQYEQYF.

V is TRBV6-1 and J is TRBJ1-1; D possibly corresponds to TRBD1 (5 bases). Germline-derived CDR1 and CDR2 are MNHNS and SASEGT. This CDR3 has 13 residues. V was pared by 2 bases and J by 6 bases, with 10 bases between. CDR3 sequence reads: CASSERWGPEAFF. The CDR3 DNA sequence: TGTGCCAGCAGTGAAAGGTGGGGCCCTGAAGCTTTCTTT.

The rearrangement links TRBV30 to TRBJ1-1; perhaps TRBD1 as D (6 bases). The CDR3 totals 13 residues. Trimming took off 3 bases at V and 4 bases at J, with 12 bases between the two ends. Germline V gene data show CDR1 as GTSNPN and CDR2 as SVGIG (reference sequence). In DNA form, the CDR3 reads TGTGCCTGGAGGTGGGGGCAGACCACTGAAGCTTTCTTT. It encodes CAWRWGQTTEAFF.

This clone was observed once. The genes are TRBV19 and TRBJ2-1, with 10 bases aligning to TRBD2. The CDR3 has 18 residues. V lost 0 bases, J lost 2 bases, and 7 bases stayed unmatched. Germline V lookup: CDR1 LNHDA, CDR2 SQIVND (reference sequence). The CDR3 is CASSIDPPSGSAYNEQFF. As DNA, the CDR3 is TGTGCCAGTAGTATAGACCCTCCTAGCGGGAGTGCCTACAATGAGCAGTTCTTC.

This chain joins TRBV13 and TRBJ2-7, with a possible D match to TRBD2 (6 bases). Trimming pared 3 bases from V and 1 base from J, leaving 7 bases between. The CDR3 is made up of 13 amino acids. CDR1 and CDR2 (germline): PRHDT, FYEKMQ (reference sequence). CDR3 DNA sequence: TGTGCCAGCAGCTTGGAGGGTTCCTACGAGCAGTACTTC. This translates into CASSLEGSYEQYF.

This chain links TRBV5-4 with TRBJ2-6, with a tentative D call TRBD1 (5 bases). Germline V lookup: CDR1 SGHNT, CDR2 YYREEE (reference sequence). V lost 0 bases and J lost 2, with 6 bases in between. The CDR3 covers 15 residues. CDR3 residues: CASSLVRAGANVLTF. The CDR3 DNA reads TGTGCCAGCAGCTTGGTCAGGGCTGGGGCCAACGTCCTGACTTTC.

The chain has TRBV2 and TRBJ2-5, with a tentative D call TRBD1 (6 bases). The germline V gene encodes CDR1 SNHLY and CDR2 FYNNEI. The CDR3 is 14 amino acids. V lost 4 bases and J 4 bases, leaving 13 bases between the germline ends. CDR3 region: CASSVQGGGETQYF. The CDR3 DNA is TGTGCCAGCAGTGTACAGGGCGGAGGAGAGACCCAGTACTTC.

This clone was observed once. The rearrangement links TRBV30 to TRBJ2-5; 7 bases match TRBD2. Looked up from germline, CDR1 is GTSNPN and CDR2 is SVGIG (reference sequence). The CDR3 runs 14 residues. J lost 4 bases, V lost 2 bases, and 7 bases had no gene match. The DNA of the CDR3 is TGTGCCTGGAGTCGGGGGACTAACGTAGAGACCCAGTACTTC. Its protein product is CAWSRGTNVETQYF.

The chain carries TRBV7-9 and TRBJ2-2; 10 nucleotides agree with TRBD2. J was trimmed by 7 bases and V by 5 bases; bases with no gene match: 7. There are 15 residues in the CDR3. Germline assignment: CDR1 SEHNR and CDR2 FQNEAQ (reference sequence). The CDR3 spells CASSILAGVGGELFF. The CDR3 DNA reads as TGTGCCAGCAGCATCCTAGCGGGAGTTGGCGGGGAGCTGTTTTTT. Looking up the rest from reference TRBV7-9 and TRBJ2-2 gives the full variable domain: DTGVSQNPRHKITKRGQNVTFRCDPISEHNRLYWYRQTLGQGPEFLTYFQNEAQLEKSRLLSDRFSAERPKGSFSTLEIQRTEQGDSAMYLCASSILAGVGGELFFGEGSRLTVL.

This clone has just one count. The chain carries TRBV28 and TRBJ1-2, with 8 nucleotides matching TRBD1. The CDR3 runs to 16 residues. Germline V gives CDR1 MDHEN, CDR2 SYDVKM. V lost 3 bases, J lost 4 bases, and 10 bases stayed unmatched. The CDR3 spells CASSFSGQVDFYGYTF. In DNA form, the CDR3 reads TGTGCCAGCAGTTTTTCGGGACAGGTGGACTTCTATGGCTACACCTTC.

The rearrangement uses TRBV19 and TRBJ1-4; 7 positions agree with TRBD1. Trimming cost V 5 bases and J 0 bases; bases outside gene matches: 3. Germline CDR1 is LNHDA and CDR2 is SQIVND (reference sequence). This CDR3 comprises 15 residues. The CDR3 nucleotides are TGTGCCAGTAGTCCTGGGACAGCAACTAATGAAAAACTGTTTTTT. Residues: CASSPGTATNEKLFF.

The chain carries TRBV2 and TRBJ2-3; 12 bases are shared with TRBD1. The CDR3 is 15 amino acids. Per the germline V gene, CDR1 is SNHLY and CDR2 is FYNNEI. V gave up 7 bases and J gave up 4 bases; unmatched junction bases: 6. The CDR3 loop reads CASKGQGAVADTQYF. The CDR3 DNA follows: TGTGCCAGCAAGGGACAGGGGGCCGTGGCAGATACGCAGTATTTT.

CDR3 sequence reads: CASSLGTSEGYEQYF. The DNA of the CDR3 is TGCGCCAGCAGCCTGGGGACTAGCGAGGGCTACGAGCAGTACTTC. The chain links TRBV5-1 to TRBJ2-7, with 10 bases matching TRBD2. The CDR3 contains 15 residues. Unmatched junction bases numbered 7, after V lost 4 bases and J lost 3 bases. Germline-derived CDR1 and CDR2 are SGHRS and YFSETQ.

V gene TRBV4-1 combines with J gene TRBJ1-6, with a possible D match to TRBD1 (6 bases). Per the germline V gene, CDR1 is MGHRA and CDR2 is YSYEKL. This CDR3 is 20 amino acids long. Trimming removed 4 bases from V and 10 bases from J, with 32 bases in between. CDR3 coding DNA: TGCGCCAGCAGCCCCGGCGGCCAGGGGCCCCGGGGTTTGGTATGGTCACCCCTCCACTTT. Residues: CASSPGGQGPRGLVWSPLHF.

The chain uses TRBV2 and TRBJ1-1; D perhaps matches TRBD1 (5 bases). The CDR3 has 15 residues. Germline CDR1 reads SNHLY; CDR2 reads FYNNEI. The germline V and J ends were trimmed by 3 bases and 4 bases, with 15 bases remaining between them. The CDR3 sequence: CASSELGLGGTEAFF. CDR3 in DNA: TGTGCCAGCAGTGAGCTGGGCCTGGGGGGCACTGAAGCTTTCTTT.

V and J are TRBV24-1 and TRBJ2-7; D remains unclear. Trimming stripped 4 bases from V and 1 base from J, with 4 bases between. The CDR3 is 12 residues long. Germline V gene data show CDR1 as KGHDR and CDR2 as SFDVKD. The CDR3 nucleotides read TGTGCCACCAGTGACAGTTCCTACGAGCAGTACTTC. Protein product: CATSDSSYEQYF.

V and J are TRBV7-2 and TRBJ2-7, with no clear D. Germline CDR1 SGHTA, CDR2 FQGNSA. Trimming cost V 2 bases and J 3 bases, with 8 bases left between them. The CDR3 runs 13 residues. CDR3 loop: CASSLRSGYEQYF. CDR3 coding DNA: TGTGCCAGCAGCTTAAGGTCGGGCTACGAGCAGTACTTC.